The clone carrying this TCR beta chain was recorded once. The sample belongs to a study of blood T cell repertoires in COVID-19. On the study more broadly: The origin of the acute and convalescent COVID-19 samples was the United States, Italy and Spain. In each case, the material was cDNA or gDNA derived from T cells, B-cell-depleted T cells, or PBMCs.

CDR3 length: 15 amino acids. V lost 2 bases, J lost 2 bases, and 8 bases stayed unmatched. Germline loops: CDR1 GTSNPN, CDR2 SVGIG (reference sequence). As processed by the authors: Amplification of reference gene primers was used by the study to estimate nucleated cell counts. Method: immunoSEQ multiplex PCR; TCRdb's copy keeps in-frame clones and lacks some. V, J and clone size are taken as reported in that table, and D and trimming were inferred from the DNA itself. In the table there are tens of thousands of clones, around 84% of which are singletons. The receptor's source is a woman between 70 and 85 years old with acute or convalescent COVID-19. Sequencing was done on a sample of peripheral blood. V is TRBV30 and J is TRBJ2-7, with 8 bases identical to TRBD1. DNA of the CDR3: TGTGCCTGGAGTCTCCCCCGGACAGGGACCTACGAGCAGTACTTC. Translation: CAWSLPRTGTYEQYF.